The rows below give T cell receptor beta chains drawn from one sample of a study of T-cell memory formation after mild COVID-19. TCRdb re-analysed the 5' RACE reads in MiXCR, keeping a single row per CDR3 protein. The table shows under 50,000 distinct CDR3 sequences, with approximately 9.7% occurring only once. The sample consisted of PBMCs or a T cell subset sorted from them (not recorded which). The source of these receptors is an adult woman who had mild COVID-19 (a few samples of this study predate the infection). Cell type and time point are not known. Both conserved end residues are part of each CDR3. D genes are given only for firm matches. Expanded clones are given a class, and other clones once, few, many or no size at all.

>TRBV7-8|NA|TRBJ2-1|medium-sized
TGTGCCAGCAGCTCTCCCCTTGGTTCCTACAATGAGCAGTTCTTC
CASSSPLGSYNEQFF
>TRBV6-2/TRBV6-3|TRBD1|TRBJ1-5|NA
TGTGCCAGCAGTTACTCCGGGACAGGGACTCCTAGCAATCAGCCCCAGCATTTT
CASSYSGTGTPSNQPQHF
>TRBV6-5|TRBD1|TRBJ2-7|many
TGTGCCAGCAGCAGCAGCGTTGGACAGGCCTACGAGCAGTACTTC
CASSSSVGQAYEQYF
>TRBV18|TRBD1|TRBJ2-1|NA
TGTGCCAGCTCGTCCGGGACAGGGGGCACAGGGGTCTTC
CASSSGTGGTGVF
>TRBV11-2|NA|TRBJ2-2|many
TGTGCCAGCAGCTTAGATGTGGCTACCGGGGAGCTGTTTTTT
CASSLDVATGELFF
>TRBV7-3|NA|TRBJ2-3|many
TGTGCCAGCAGCTTAGACACTACAGATACGCAGTATTTT
CASSLDTTDTQYF
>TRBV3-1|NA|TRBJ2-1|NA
TGTGCCAGCAGCCAAGATATTCACTTAGGAGAGCAGTTCTTC
CASSQDIHLGEQFF
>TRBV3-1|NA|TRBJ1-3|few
TGTGCCAGCAGCCACGATGCCACAGCAGCCTCTGGAAACACCATATATTTT
CASSHDATAASGNTIYF
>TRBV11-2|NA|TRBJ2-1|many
TGTGCCAGCATCGGACAAAATGAGCAGTTCTTC
CASIGQNEQFF
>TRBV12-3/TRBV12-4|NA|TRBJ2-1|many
TGTGCCAGCAGCCCAGGGCTCGGGGGAAACAATGAGCAGTTCTTC
CASSPGLGGNNEQFF
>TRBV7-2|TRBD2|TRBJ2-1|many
TGTGCCAGCAGCCTAAATCCCCCAAGACTAGCGGGGAGGTACAATGAGCAGTTCTTC
CASSLNPPRLAGRYNEQFF
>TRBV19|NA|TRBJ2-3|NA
TGTGCCAGTAGTATTCTCGAGGGGGTATCGGATACGCAGTATTTT
CASSILEGVSDTQYF
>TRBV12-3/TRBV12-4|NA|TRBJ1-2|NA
TGTGCCAGCAGTTTCAGGGGTGGCTATGGCTACACCTTC
CASSFRGGYGYTF
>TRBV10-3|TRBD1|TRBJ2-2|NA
TGTGCCATCAGTGAGTCCCAACAGGGGACCGGGGAGCTGTTTTTT
CAISESQQGTGELFF
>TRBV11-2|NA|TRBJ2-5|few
TGTGCCAGCAGCAAGGGGACGAGAGAGACCCAGTACTTC
CASSKGTRETQYF
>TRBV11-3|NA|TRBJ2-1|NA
TGTGCCAGCAGCAAACAGGGAGGTGAGCAGTTCTTC
CASSKQGGEQFF
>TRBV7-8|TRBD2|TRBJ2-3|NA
TGTGCCAGCAGCTTACGGCGGGGGAGTCTGGCCACAGATACGCAGTATTTT
CASSLRRGSLATDTQYF
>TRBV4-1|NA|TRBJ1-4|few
TGCGCCAGCAGCCAAGAAGAACGTGGGGAAAAACTGTTTTTT
CASSQEERGEKLFF